The 3 T cell receptor beta chains below were found in one sample sequenced in a study of Ad26.COV2.S vaccination and SARS-CoV-2 variants. Data came from immunoSEQ multiplex PCR; TCRdb stores just in-frame clones and leaves some out. The sample shows 300,000 to 350,000 clones, around four fifths of them seen only once. As for treatment: about 20 received Ad26.COV2.S at low or high dose, single or two shots; about 5 received placebo; per-sample allocation not given. Day 63 after the first injection of vaccine or placebo was the sampling time. Sample: peripheral blood, taken in a trial of Ad26.COV2.S vaccine versus placebo. The receptors shown here come from a person aged 18-60 years who received the Ad26.COV2.S COVID-19 vaccine or a placebo.

V and J are TRBV9 and TRBJ2-7; 9 bases align to TRBD1. The ends lost 7 bases at V and 3 bases at J; junction bases unmatched: 8. The CDR3 sequence is 14 residues long. CDR1 is SGDLS, CDR2 YYNGEE, per germline. In nucleotides, the CDR3 is TGTGCCAGCGGGGTCGGGACAGGGAACTACGAGCAGTACTTC. It codes for CASGVGTGNYEQYF.

The V call is TRBV11-3, the J call TRBJ2-1; maybe TRBD1 (5 bases). The CDR3 has 13 amino acids. Per the germline V gene, CDR1 is SGHNT and CDR2 is YENEEA. Trimming cost V 3 bases and J 7 bases, with 10 bases left between them. CDR3 DNA sequence: TGTGCCAGCAGCTTGGGGCCAGAGAATGAGCAGTTCTTC. Its protein product is CASSLGPENEQFF.

The chain is built from TRBV6-5 and TRBJ1-1; TRBD1 is a possible D gene (6 bases). Germline CDR1 is MNHEY and CDR2 is SVGAGI. This CDR3 is built from 15 residues. The germline V and J ends were trimmed by 4 bases and 2 bases, with 14 bases remaining between them. CDR3 in amino acids: CASSSSGQPNTEAFF. CDR3 nucleotides: TGTGCCAGCAGTTCATCTGGACAGCCAAACACTGAAGCTTTCTTT.